This T cell receptor beta chain was found in a study of blood T cell repertoires in COVID-19. TCRdb's copy holds only in-frame clones and misses some; the assay was immunoSEQ multiplex PCR. The top ten clones hold roughly 3.5% of a sample with about 220,000 clones, 82% of them seen once. Enrollees, roughly 18 to 95 years old, lived in 24 US areas. Participants were placed into cohorts based on the clinical history they reported. Two consecutive negative NP/OP PCR tests, clearance, or resolved symptoms defined Cohort 3 recovery. Trimming shortened V by 8 bases and J by 4 bases, and 14 bases separated the two germline ends. Germline CDR1 and CDR2: SGHRS and YFSETQ. The CDR3 runs to 13 residues.

Sequenced material: PBMCs or T cells enriched from blood (not recorded which). This clonotype was obtained from a woman between 55 and 75 years old who had recovered from COVID-19. The rearrangement joins TRBV5-1 to TRBJ2-3; a weak D match, TRBD2 (5 bases). The CDR3 sequence is CASNLEEADTQYF. Here the CDR3 DNA reads TGCGCCAGTAACTTGGAGGAGGCAGATACGCAGTATTTT.